The 21 T cell receptor beta chains below come from one sample, sequenced in a study of shared clonotypes between healthy human individuals. Assay: immunoSEQ multiplex PCR; the TCRdb copy retains only in-frame clones and omits some. The data show about half a million clones, approximately 82% seen once. Sequencing input: PBMCs. The receptor set was obtained from a woman in her forties in good health. Some clones in this sample may be carry-over from other donors' samples.

The V gene is TRBV18, the J gene TRBJ1-2; 11 bases are a match to TRBD1. The CDR3 is 15 residues long. CDR1 and CDR2 from the germline V gene are KGHSH and LQKENI. J lost 3 bases, V lost 3 bases, and 3 bases had no gene match. This chain's CDR3 is CASSPGTGGHYGYTF. CDR3 nucleotides: TGTGCCAGCTCACCCGGGACAGGGGGACACTATGGCTACACCTTC.

The chain combines TRBV30 with TRBJ2-7, with TRBD2 matching over 8 bases. The trim removed 0 bases at V and 5 bases at J, leaving 9 bases unmatched. Germline loops: CDR1 GTSNPN, CDR2 SVGIG (reference sequence). This CDR3 has 15 amino acids. The CDR3 protein is CAWSVDSGKFHEQYF. The DNA for the CDR3 is TGTGCCTGGAGTGTAGATAGCGGGAAATTCCACGAGCAGTACTTC.

As concerns this clone: This may stem from a read error, because a much larger clone lies one nucleotide away. Other DNA sequences in the same sample also yield this CDR3. The gene calls are TRBV29-1 and TRBJ2-7, with D hard to call. This CDR3 spans 12 amino acids. The V gene's germline CDR1 is SQVTM and CDR2 ANQGSEA. V lost 4 bases to trimming and J lost 0 bases, with 7 bases between them. The CDR3 coding sequence is TGCAGCGTTGTTGGCAGCTCCTACGAGCAGTACTTC. Protein sequence: CSVVGSSYEQYF.

This chain uses TRBV18 with TRBJ2-2; a weak D match, TRBD2 (6 bases). The length of the CDR3 is 15 residues. Between the trimmed V and J ends, which lost 6 bases and 9 bases, there was a span of 20 bases. Germline V gives CDR1 KGHSH, CDR2 LQKENI. The CDR3 nucleotides are TGTGCCAGCTCGCGAGACCGGGACTCCGGGAGGGAGCTGTTTTTT. The encoded protein is CASSRDRDSGRELFF.

The chain employs TRBV14 and TRBJ2-1; D is perhaps TRBD1 (5 bases). The CDR3 runs to 14 residues. Germline V CDR1 and CDR2: SGHDN, FVKESK. Trimming left V 3 bases short and J 3 bases short, with 9 bases between. This CDR3 is CASSHWGSYNEQFF. Written as DNA, the CDR3 is TGTGCCAGCAGCCATTGGGGCAGCTACAATGAGCAGTTCTTC.

V usage is TRBV7-8 and J usage is TRBJ2-4; D is possibly TRBD2 (6 bases). CDR3 length equals 16 residues. Trimming cost V 5 bases and J 3 bases, with 17 bases left between them. Germline CDR1 SGHVS, CDR2 FQNEAQ. The CDR3 sequence: CASSPHRGSVKNIQYF. The CDR3 nucleotides are TGTGCCAGCAGCCCCCACCGGGGGTCGGTCAAAAACATTCAGTACTTC. Full variable domain (missing parts from reference TRBV7-8 and TRBJ2-4): GAGVSQSPRYKVAKRGQDVALRCDPISGHVSLFWYQQALGQGPEFLTYFQNEAQLDKSGLPSDRFFAERPEGSVSTLKIQRTQQEDSAVYLCASSPHRGSVKNIQYFGAGTRLSVL.

The chain links TRBV28 to TRBJ1-2; the match to TRBD1 covers 8 bases. The CDR3 runs to 17 residues. V shed 5 bases and J 5 bases; nucleotides not matched to a gene: 16. The germline V gene encodes CDR1 MDHEN and CDR2 SYDVKM. CDR3 protein: CASSTGQGLIRPYGYTF. CDR3 DNA: TGTGCCAGCAGTACCGGACAGGGTCTAATCCGGCCATATGGCTACACCTTC.

The chain carries TRBV4-3 and TRBJ2-2; D might be TRBD1 (5 bases). Germline V gene sequence: CDR1 LGHNA, CDR2 YSLEER. The V end lost 0 bases, the J end lost 5 bases, and 19 bases lay between the germline ends. The CDR3 totals 18 residues. The CDR3 DNA sequence: TGCGCCAGCAGCCAAGACAGGGTTCCTCTCATATCGACCGGGGAGCTGTTTTTT. This codes for CASSQDRVPLISTGELFF.

For the CDR3, the DNA is TGTGCCACCAGCAACCTCGACTACCTTCGGGAGCAGTACTTC. Encoded protein: CATSNLDYLREQYF. The chain recombines TRBV15 with TRBJ2-7, with a possible D match to TRBD2 (5 bases). Germline V gene sequence: CDR1 LNHNV, CDR2 YYDKDF (reference sequence). V was clipped by 4 bases and J by 7 bases, with 17 bases between them. This CDR3 has 14 residues.

This chain joins TRBV7-9 and TRBJ1-3, with unresolved D. Germline lookup yields CDR1 SEHNR and CDR2 FQNEAQ (reference sequence). CDR3 length: 13 amino acids. Trimming removed 3 bases at V and 4 bases at J, with 7 bases between. The CDR3 nucleotides read TGTGCCAGCAGCTTCGTGGGGGGAAACACCATATATTTT. Translating it yields CASSFVGGNTIYF.

This rearrangement joins TRBV7-9 to TRBJ1-1, with D perhaps TRBD1 (6 bases). This CDR3 comprises 13 residues. CDR1 and CDR2 from the germline V gene are SEHNR and FQNEAQ (reference sequence). V lost 7 bases and J 2 bases, leaving 11 bases between the germline ends. The CDR3 sequence is CASNQGLNTEAFF. The CDR3 DNA follows: TGTGCCAGCAACCAGGGGCTAAACACTGAAGCTTTCTTT.

The chain is built from TRBV28 and TRBJ2-7; 7 bases match TRBD1. V shed 5 bases and J 0 bases; nucleotides not matched to a gene: 7. CDR1 and CDR2 from the germline V gene are MDHEN and SYDVKM. This CDR3 has 15 residues. The CDR3 sequence: CASSIAWDSSYEQYF. CDR3 in DNA: TGTGCCAGCAGTATTGCATGGGACAGCTCCTACGAGCAGTACTTC.

V usage is TRBV6-1 and J usage is TRBJ1-5, with D tentatively TRBD1 (5 bases). CDR1 and CDR2 (germline): MNHNS, SASEGT. V was trimmed by 6 bases and J by 2 bases, leaving 14 bases between them. CDR3 length equals 15 residues. The CDR3 coding sequence is TGTGCCAGCAGAAGCTTGGGAGGGGGCAATCAGCCCCAGCATTTT. It yields the protein CASRSLGGGNQPQHF.

V usage is TRBV5-4 and J usage is TRBJ2-1; maybe TRBD1 (6 bases). CDR1 is SGHNT and CDR2 is YYREEE in the germline V gene (reference sequence). This CDR3 spans 14 amino acids. Trimming removed 5 bases from V and 3 bases from J, with 12 bases in between. Here the CDR3 reads CASSPGQNYNEQFF. CDR3 bases: TGTGCCAGCAGTCCTGGACAGAACTACAATGAGCAGTTCTTC.

CDR3: CASSQDDGGSADTQYF. In DNA, the CDR3 is TGCGCCAGCAGCCAAGACGACGGGGGAAGCGCAGATACGCAGTATTTT. The chain uses TRBV4-1 and TRBJ2-3, with D tentatively TRBD2 (6 bases). V was cut by 0 bases and J by 4 bases, with 14 bases left in between. The germline V gene encodes CDR1 MGHRA and CDR2 YSYEKL. The CDR3 is 16 amino acids.

J is TRBJ2-1 and V is TRBV10-3; weak D call: TRBD2 (5 bases). V was cut by 2 bases and J by 2 bases, with 7 bases left in between. The CDR3 loop spans 14 amino acids. The germline gives CDR1 ENHRY, CDR2 SYGVKD. CDR3 amino acids: CAISEEGAYNEQFF. The CDR3 DNA follows: TGTGCCATCAGTGAGGAGGGAGCCTACAATGAGCAGTTCTTC.

The J gene is TRBJ2-7, the V gene TRBV27; TRBD2 aligns across 11 bases. The germline V gene has CDR1 MNHEY and CDR2 SMNVEV (reference sequence). The J segment lost 6 bases and the V segment lost 4 bases, leaving 11 bases of the junction unmatched. This CDR3 is built from 16 residues. CDR3 sequence reads: CASSSLPLAGVGEQYF. The DNA for the CDR3 is TGTGCCAGCAGTTCCCTCCCACTAGCGGGAGTAGGCGAGCAGTACTTC.

This clone occurred once. The V call is TRBV19, the J call TRBJ1-3; D uncertain. Trimming left V 5 bases short and J 0 bases short, with 8 bases between. Germline assignment: CDR1 LNHDA and CDR2 SQIVND (reference sequence). The CDR3 runs 14 residues. The CDR3 DNA reads as TGTGCCAGTAGTCCCCAGAACTCTGGAAACACCATATATTTT. Amino acid sequence: CASSPQNSGNTIYF.

A word on this clone: A read error is possible here, since a much larger clone lies one base away. Other DNA sequences within the sample encode an identical CDR3. This sequence joins TRBV29-1 and TRBJ2-3, with a weak D call TRBD1 (5 bases). Germline-derived CDR1 and CDR2 are SQVTM and ANQGSEA. CDR3 length equals 14 residues. Written as DNA, the CDR3 is TGCAGCGTTCGGGCAGAAGGGGATCGAGATACTCAGTATTTT. As protein: CSVRAEGDRDTQYF.

CDR3 coding DNA: TGCGCCAGCAGCTTAGGACGGCCCCAAGGTATGAACACTGAAGCTTTCTTT. Encoded protein: CASSLGRPQGMNTEAFF. The rearrangement uses TRBV5-1 and TRBJ1-1; the D is unclear. CDR1 and CDR2 (germline): SGHRS, YFSETQ. The CDR3 runs to 17 residues. Trimming pared 2 bases from V and 0 bases from J, leaving 17 bases between.

This clone was observed a handful of times. The chain carries TRBV19 and TRBJ2-1; D assignment may be TRBD1 or TRBD2 (5 bases each). The CDR3 sequence is 13 residues long. Germline V gene sequence: CDR1 LNHDA, CDR2 SQIVND (reference sequence). Trimming took off 7 bases at V and 5 bases at J, with 12 bases between the two ends. CDR3 sequence (DNA): TGTGCCAGTAAGCAGAGGGACCACAATGAGCAGTTCTTC. It codes for CASKQRDHNEQFF.